The 21 T cell receptor beta chains presented below share a single source sample, sequenced in a study of blood T cell repertoires in COVID-19. TCRdb's table, derived via immunoSEQ multiplex PCR, lists solely in-frame clones and lacks some. Of about 140,000 clones in the sample, 75% to 80% were seen once. The sample taken for sequencing was PBMCs or T cells enriched from blood (not recorded which). Source of these receptors: a woman in her forties or fifties who had recovered from COVID-19.

The J gene is TRBJ1-2, the V gene TRBV6-1; D is unclear. Germline assignment: CDR1 MNHNS and CDR2 SASEGT. Trimming took off 1 base at V and 4 bases at J, with 13 bases between the two ends. This CDR3 contains 15 residues. The CDR3 sequence: CASSEGAGTIYGYTF. The CDR3 DNA is TGTGCCAGCAGTGAAGGGGCAGGAACCATCTATGGCTACACCTTC.

The genes are TRBV21-1 and TRBJ2-3; the table's D gene call, TRBD2, was not cross checked with the DNA. TRBV21-1 is a listed pseudogene. The CDR3 is 16 amino acids. DNA for the CDR3: TGTGCCAGCAGCACCCTACTAGCGGGGGGCACAGATACGCAGTATTTT. Its protein product is CASSTLLAGGTDTQYF.

V and J are TRBV19 and TRBJ1-5; possible D gene TRBD1, 5 bases. V lost 6 bases to trimming and J lost 7 bases, with 10 bases between them. CDR1 and CDR2 from the germline V gene are LNHDA and SQIVND (reference sequence). The CDR3 covers 12 residues. CDR3 sequence: CASSLGGQPQHF. The CDR3 bases are TGTGCCAGTAGCCTGGGGGGGCAGCCCCAGCATTTT.

The rearrangement links TRBV10-2 to TRBJ1-4; 9 bases are a match to TRBD1. V dropped 6 bases and J dropped 4; count of bases not matched to a gene: 3. The CDR3 sequence is 14 residues long. Germline values: CDR1 WSHSY, CDR2 SAAADI. The CDR3: CASSGTGNNEKLFF. The CDR3 DNA reads as TGCGCCAGCAGCGGGACAGGGAATAATGAAAAACTGTTTTTT.

This rearrangement joins TRBV6-5 to TRBJ2-3; 10 nucleotides agree with TRBD2. Germline V gene sequence: CDR1 MNHEY, CDR2 SVGAGI. The V and J ends lost 7 bases and 8 bases, in that order; junction bases with no gene match: 9. The CDR3 extends over 14 amino acids. CDR3 protein: CASKGTSADGTQYF. The CDR3 coding sequence is TGTGCCAGCAAAGGGACTAGCGCGGACGGTACGCAGTATTTT.

The chain is built from TRBV13 and TRBJ1-2, with 7 bases matching TRBD1. The length of the CDR3 is 15 residues. V lost 4 bases, J lost 0 bases, and 5 bases stayed unmatched. Germline lookup yields CDR1 PRHDT and CDR2 FYEKMQ (reference sequence). The CDR3 DNA reads as TGTGCCAGCAGCTCCTCCGGACAGGCTAACTATGGCTACACCTTC. It codes for CASSSSGQANYGYTF. The complete variable domain, with remaining parts taken from reference TRBV13 and TRBJ1-2, reads AAGVIQSPRHLIKEKRETATLKCYPIPRHDTVYWYQQGPGQDPQFLISFYEKMQSDKGSIPDRFSAQQFSDYHSELNMSSLELGDSALYFCASSSSGQANYGYTFGSGTRLTVV.

This chain links TRBV2 with TRBJ1-4; maybe TRBD1 (5 bases). V lost 6 bases and J lost 4, with 12 bases in between. The germline gives CDR1 SNHLY, CDR2 FYNNEI. CDR3 length equals 14 residues. This CDR3 is CASSQGRFNEKLFF. CDR3 DNA: TGTGCCAGCAGCCAGGGCCGCTTTAATGAAAAACTGTTTTTT. Complete variable domain (other parts from reference TRBV2 and TRBJ1-4): EPEVTQTPSHQVTQMGQEVILRCVPISNHLYFYWYRQILGQKVEFLVSFYNNEISEKSEIFDDQFSVERPDGSNFTLKIRSTKLEDSAMYFCASSQGRFNEKLFFGSGTQLSVL.

The genes are TRBV6-2 or TRBV6-3 and TRBJ1-5, with TRBD1 matching over 10 bases. The J segment lost 1 base and the V segment lost 6 bases, leaving 12 bases of the junction unmatched. This CDR3 contains 18 residues. CDR1 is MNHEY, CDR2 SVGEGT, per germline. The CDR3 protein is CASSTRDRGSRSNQPQHF. DNA of the CDR3: TGTGCCAGCAGCACGCGGGACAGGGGAAGTAGGAGCAATCAGCCCCAGCATTTT.

In this sample, this clone turned up a few times. The rearrangement uses TRBV9 and TRBJ1-2; D gene uncertain. This CDR3 contains 14 residues. The V and J ends lost 0 bases and 4 bases respectively, with 10 bases between them. Germline V gene data show CDR1 as SGDLS and CDR2 as YYNGEE. Written as DNA, the CDR3 is TGTGCCAGCAGCGTAGGTGGGCAAGGCTATGGCTACACCTTC. Translating gives CASSVGGQGYGYTF.

This clone was counted many times. The CDR3 DNA is TGTGCCAGTAACCTAGACGGGGTTAGCACAGATACGCAGTATTTT. Translating it yields CASNLDGVSTDTQYF. V usage is TRBV6-5 and J usage is TRBJ2-3; D is possibly TRBD2 (5 bases). The V end was cut by 9 bases, the J end by 0 bases, with 16 bases between. The CDR3 is 15 residues long. Looked up from germline, CDR1 is MNHEY and CDR2 is SVGAGI.

This clone was counted a single time. In DNA, the CDR3 is TGTGCCACTTCCCGGGACAGGGAAAATCAGCCCCAGCATTTT. Translation gives CATSRDRENQPQHF. The chain uses TRBV2 and TRBJ1-5; 9 positions match TRBD1. This CDR3 has 14 amino acids. V was pared by 10 bases and J by 4 bases, with 8 bases of the junction left unmatched. Per germline, CDR1 SNHLY and CDR2 FYNNEI.

The genes are TRBV18 and TRBJ2-5, with TRBD1 matching 9 bases. The germline V gene has CDR1 KGHSH and CDR2 LQKENI. The junction had 7 bases not matched to a gene; V was cut back by 5 bases and J by 3 bases. The CDR3 length is 15 residues. CDR3 nucleotides: TGTGCCAGCTCAAAGGGACAGGGAGTGGAAGAGACCCAGTACTTC. Protein product: CASSKGQGVEETQYF.

The chain joins TRBV18 to TRBJ1-3; maybe TRBD1 (6 bases). The CDR3 is 19 amino acids. Trimming left V 2 bases short and J 0 bases short, with 20 bases between. Looked up from germline, CDR1 is KGHSH and CDR2 is LQKENI. CDR3 amino acids: CASSPVFVSGQTSGNTIYF. DNA for the CDR3: TGTGCCAGCTCACCAGTGTTTGTCTCCGGACAGACCTCTGGAAACACCATATATTTT.

This clone came up a few times. This sequence joins TRBV7-8 and TRBJ2-2, with a weak D call TRBD1 (5 bases). V was cut by 5 bases and J by 4 bases, with 17 bases left in between. CDR3 size: 16 residues. Germline V gene data show CDR1 as SGHVS and CDR2 as FQNEAQ. For the CDR3, the DNA is TGTGCCAGCAGCCCGGACACCTTAAATCCCACCGGGGAGCTGTTTTTT. As protein: CASSPDTLNPTGELFF.

The CDR3 protein is CASSLPANYGYTF. As DNA, the CDR3 is TGTGCCAGCAGCTTGCCGGCTAACTATGGCTACACCTTC. J is TRBJ1-2 and V is TRBV5-4; D is unclear. This CDR3 is 13 amino acids long. Looked up from germline, CDR1 is SGHNT and CDR2 is YYREEE (reference sequence). V lost 1 base and J lost 0, with 4 bases in between.

The chain is built from TRBV4-1 and TRBJ1-2, with unresolved D. Germline values: CDR1 MGHRA, CDR2 YSYEKL. V was cut by 4 bases and J by 10 bases, with 16 bases left in between. The CDR3 contains 13 residues. CDR3 region: CASSPALPGDYTF. As DNA, the CDR3 is TGCGCCAGCAGCCCAGCTCTACCGGGTGACTACACCTTC.

This chain uses TRBV6-1 with TRBJ1-6; 9 bases match TRBD1. The CDR3 has 16 amino acids. Trimming took 1 base from V and 5 from J; bases not matched to a gene: 3. The germline V gene has CDR1 MNHNS and CDR2 SASEGT. The chain's CDR3 is CASSEVQGANNSPLHF. In DNA, the CDR3 is TGTGCCAGCAGTGAAGTACAGGGGGCAAATAATTCACCCCTCCACTTT.

The chain carries TRBV15 and TRBJ2-3; D may be TRBD1 (7 bases). Germline assignment: CDR1 LNHNV and CDR2 YYDKDF (reference sequence). Trimming took 3 bases from V and 5 from J, leaving 18 bases between them. This CDR3 is built from 16 residues. The CDR3 coding sequence is TGTGCCACCAGCAGTGTCGCGGGACAGTTTAAAGATACGCAGTATTTT. This codes for CATSSVAGQFKDTQYF. The variable domain in full, completed from reference TRBV15 and TRBJ2-3, reads DAMVIQNPRYQVTQFGKPVTLSCSQTLNHNVMYWYQQKSSQAPKLLFHYYDKDFNNEADTPDNFQSRRPNTSFCFLDIRSPGLGDTAMYLCATSSVAGQFKDTQYFGPGTRLTVL.

A few counts support this clone. V and J are TRBV27 and TRBJ1-4; D not resolved. CDR1 and CDR2 from the germline V gene are MNHEY and SMNVEV (reference sequence). The germline V and J ends were trimmed by 8 bases and 8 bases, with 18 bases remaining between them. The CDR3 runs to 14 residues. CDR3 sequence reads: CASRGGRRYEKLFF. CDR3 nucleotides: TGTGCCAGCCGGGGAGGCAGAAGGTACGAAAAACTGTTTTTT.

This clone occurred once. The chain is built from TRBV9 and TRBJ1-5; TRBD1 might be the D (6 bases). This CDR3 contains 15 residues. CDR1 and CDR2 from the germline V gene are SGDLS and YYNGEE. V was shortened by 4 bases and J by 1 base, with 12 bases between the two germline ends. Here the CDR3 reads CASSRGQRSNQPQHF. The DNA for the CDR3 is TGTGCCAGCAGCCGGGGACAAAGGAGCAATCAGCCCCAGCATTTT. The whole variable domain, filled in from reference TRBV9 and TRBJ1-5, reads DSGVTQTPKHLITATGQRVTLRCSPRSGDLSVYWYQQSLDQGLQFLIQYYNGEERAKGNILERFSAQQFPDLHSELNLSSLELGDSALYFCASSRGQRSNQPQHFGDGTRLSIL.

The V call is TRBV9, the J call TRBJ2-1; 9 bases align to TRBD1. The CDR3 is 16 amino acids. Germline V gene lookup returns CDR1 SGDLS and CDR2 YYNGEE. The ends lost 0 bases at V and 4 bases at J; junction bases unmatched: 5. The CDR3 spells CASSVGGQGFYNEQFF. In DNA form, the CDR3 reads TGTGCCAGCAGCGTAGGAGGACAGGGGTTTTACAATGAGCAGTTCTTC.